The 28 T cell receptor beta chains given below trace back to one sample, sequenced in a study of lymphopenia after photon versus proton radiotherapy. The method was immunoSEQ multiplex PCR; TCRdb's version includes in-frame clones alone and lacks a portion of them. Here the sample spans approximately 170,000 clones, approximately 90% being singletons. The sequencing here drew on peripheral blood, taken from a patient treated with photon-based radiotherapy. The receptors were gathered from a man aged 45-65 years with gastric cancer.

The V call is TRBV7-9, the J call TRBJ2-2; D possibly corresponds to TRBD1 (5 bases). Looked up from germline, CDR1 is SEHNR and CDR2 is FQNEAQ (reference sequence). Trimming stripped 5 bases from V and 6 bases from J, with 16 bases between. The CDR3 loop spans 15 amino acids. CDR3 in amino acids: CASSQGLESPGELFF. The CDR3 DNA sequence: TGTGCCAGCAGCCAGGGCCTAGAATCCCCCGGGGAGCTGTTTTTT.

This CDR3 reads CASSVLTGMETQYF. Written as DNA, the CDR3 is TGTGCCAGCAGCGTATTGACGGGGATGGAGACCCAGTACTTC. The chain combines TRBV11-1 with TRBJ2-5, with D tentatively TRBD2 (5 bases). This CDR3 contains 14 residues. Per germline, CDR1 SGHAT and CDR2 FQDESV (reference sequence). Trimming removed 5 bases from V and 5 bases from J, with 15 bases in between.

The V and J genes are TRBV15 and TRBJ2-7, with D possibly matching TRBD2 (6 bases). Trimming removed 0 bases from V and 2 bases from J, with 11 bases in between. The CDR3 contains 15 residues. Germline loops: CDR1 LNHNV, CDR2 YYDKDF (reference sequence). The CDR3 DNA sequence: TGTGCCACCAGCAGAGATCATAGCGGCACCTACGAGCAGTACTTC. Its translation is CATSRDHSGTYEQYF.

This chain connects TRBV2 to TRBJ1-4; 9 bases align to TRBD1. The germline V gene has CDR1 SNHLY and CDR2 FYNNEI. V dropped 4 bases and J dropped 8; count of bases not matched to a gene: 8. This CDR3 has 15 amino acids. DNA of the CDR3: TGTGCCAGCAGTGCCACGGGACAGGGAGACGAAAAACTGTTTTTT. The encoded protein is CASSATGQGDEKLFF.

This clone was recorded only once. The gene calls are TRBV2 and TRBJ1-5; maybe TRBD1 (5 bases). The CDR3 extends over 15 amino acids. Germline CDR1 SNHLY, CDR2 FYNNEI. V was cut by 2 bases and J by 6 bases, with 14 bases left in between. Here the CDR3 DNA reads TGTGCCAGCAGTGAACAAGGCAGGGATTTTCAGCCCCAGCATTTT. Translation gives CASSEQGRDFQPQHF.

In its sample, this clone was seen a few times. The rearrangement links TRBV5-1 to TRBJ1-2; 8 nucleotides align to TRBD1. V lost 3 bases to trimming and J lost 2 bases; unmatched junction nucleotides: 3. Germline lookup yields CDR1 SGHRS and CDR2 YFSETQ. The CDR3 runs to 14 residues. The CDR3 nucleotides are TGCGCCAGCAGCTCGACAGGGGAGAACTATGGCTACACCTTC. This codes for CASSSTGENYGYTF.

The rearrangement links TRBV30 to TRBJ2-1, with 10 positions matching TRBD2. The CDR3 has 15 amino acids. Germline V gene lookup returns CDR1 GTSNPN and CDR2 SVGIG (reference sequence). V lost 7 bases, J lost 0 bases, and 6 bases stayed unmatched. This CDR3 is CAYGLAVISYNEQFF. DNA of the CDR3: TGTGCCTACGGACTAGCGGTCATCTCCTACAATGAGCAGTTCTTC.

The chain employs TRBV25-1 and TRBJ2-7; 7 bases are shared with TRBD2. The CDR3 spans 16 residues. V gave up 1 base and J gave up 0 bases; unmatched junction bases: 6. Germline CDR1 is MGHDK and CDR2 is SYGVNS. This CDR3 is CASSEFGGGSSYEQYF. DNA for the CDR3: TGTGCCAGCAGTGAATTCGGTGGCGGGAGCTCCTACGAGCAGTACTTC.

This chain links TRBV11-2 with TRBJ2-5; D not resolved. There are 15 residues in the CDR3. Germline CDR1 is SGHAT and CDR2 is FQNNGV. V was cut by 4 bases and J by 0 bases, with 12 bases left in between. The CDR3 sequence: CASSSFNLYQETQYF. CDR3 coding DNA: TGTGCCAGCAGCTCCTTTAATTTGTACCAAGAGACCCAGTACTTC. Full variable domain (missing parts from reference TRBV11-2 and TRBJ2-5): EAGVAQSPRYKIIEKRQSVAFWCNPISGHATLYWYQQILGQGPKLLIQFQNNGVVDDSQLPKDRFSAERLKGVDSTLKIQPAKLEDSAVYLCASSSFNLYQETQYFGPGTRLLVL.

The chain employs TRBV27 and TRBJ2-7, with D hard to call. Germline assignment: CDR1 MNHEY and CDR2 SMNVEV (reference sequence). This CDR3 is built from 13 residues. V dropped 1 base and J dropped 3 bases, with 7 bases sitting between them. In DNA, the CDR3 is TGTGCCAGCAGTTTATATCCCCTCTACGAGCAGTACTTC. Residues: CASSLYPLYEQYF.

The CDR3 sequence is CASSLGLAGVGETQYF. CDR3 nucleotide sequence: TGTGCCAGCAGTCTCGGACTAGCGGGAGTTGGTGAGACCCAGTACTTC. The V gene is TRBV11-3, the J gene TRBJ2-5; 13 bases agree with TRBD2. The germline gives CDR1 SGHNT, CDR2 YENEEA. The trim removed 6 bases at V and 5 bases at J, leaving 9 bases unmatched. The CDR3 runs to 16 residues.

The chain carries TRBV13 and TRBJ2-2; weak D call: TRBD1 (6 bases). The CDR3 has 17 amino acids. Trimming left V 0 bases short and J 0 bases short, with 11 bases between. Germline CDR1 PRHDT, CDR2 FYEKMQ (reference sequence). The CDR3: CASSLGRGGANTGELFF. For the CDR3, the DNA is TGTGCCAGCAGCTTAGGCCGAGGGGGAGCGAACACCGGGGAGCTGTTTTTT.

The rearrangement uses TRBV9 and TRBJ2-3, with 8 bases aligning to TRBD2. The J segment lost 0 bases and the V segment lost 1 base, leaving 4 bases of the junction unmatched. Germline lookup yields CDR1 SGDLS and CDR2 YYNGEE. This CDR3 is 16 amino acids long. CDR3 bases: TGTGCCAGCAGCGTACGAGCTAGCGGGAGCACAGATACGCAGTATTTT. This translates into CASSVRASGSTDTQYF.

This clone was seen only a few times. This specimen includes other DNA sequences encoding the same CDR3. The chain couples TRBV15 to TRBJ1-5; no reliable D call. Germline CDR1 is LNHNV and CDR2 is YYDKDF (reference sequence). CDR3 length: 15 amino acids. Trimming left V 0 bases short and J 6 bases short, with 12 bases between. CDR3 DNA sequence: TGTGCCACCAGCAGAGATAAGGGCGCGGGTCAGCCCCAGCATTTT. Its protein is CATSRDKGAGQPQHF.

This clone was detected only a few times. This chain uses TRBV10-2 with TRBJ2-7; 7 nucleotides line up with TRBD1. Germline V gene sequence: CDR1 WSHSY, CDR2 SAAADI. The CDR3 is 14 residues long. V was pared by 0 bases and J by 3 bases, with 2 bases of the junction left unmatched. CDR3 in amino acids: CASSESGTVYEQYF. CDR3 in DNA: TGCGCCAGCAGTGAGTCCGGGACAGTCTACGAGCAGTACTTC.

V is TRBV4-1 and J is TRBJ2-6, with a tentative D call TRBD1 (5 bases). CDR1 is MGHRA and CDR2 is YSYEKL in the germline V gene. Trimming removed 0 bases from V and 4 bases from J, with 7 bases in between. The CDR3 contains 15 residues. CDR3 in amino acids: CASSQEGLGANVLTF. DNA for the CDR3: TGCGCCAGCAGCCAAGAGGGGCTCGGGGCCAACGTCCTGACTTTC.

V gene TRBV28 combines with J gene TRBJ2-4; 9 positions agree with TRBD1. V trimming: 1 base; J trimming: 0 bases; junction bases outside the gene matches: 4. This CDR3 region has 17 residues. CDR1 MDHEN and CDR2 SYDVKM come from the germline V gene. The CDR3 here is CASSLSGQGSAKNIQYF. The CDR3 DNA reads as TGTGCCAGCAGTTTATCGGGACAGGGATCAGCCAAAAACATTCAGTACTTC.

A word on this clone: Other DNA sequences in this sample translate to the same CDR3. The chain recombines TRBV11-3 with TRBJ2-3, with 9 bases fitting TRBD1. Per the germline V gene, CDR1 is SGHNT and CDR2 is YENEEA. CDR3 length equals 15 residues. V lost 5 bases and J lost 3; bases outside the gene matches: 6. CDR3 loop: CASSLGQGSTDTQYF. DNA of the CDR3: TGTGCCAGCAGCCTGGGACAGGGATCAACAGATACGCAGTATTTT.

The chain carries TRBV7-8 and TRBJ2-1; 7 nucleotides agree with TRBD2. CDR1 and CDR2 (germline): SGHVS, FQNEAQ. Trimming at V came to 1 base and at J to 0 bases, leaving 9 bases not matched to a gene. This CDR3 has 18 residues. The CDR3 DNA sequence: TGTGCCAGCAGCTTAGACGGCGGGGTAGCGGGCTCCTACAATGAGCAGTTCTTC. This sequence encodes CASSLDGGVAGSYNEQFF.

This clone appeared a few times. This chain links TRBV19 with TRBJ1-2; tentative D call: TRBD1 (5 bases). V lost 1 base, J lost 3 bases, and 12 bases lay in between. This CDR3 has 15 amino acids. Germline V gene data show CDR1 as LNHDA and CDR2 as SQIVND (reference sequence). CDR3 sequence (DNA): TGTGCCAGTAGTATAGTGGCAGGGCAAGACTATGGCTACACCTTC. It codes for CASSIVAGQDYGYTF.

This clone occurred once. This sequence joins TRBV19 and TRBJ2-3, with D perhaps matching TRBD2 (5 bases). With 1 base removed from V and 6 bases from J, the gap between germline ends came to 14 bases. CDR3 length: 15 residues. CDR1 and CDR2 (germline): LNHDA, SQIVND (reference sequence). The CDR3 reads CASSIGGNGVDTQYF. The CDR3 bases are TGTGCCAGTAGTATAGGAGGAAACGGGGTGGATACGCAGTATTTT.

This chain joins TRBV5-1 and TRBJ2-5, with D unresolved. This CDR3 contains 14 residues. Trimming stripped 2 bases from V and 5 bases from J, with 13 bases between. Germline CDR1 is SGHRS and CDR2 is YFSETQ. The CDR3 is CASSLMLPTETQYF. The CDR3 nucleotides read TGCGCCAGCAGCTTAATGCTTCCAACGGAGACCCAGTACTTC.

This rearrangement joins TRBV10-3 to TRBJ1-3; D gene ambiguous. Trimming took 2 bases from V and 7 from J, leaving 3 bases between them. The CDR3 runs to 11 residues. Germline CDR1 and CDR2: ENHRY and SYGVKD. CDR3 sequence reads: CAISEGNTIYF. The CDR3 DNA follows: TGTGCCATCAGTGAGGGGAACACCATATATTTT.

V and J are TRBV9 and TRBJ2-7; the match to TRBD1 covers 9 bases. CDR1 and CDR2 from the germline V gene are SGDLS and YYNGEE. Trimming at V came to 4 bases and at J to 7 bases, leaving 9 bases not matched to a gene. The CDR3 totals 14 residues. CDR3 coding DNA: TGTGCCAGCAGCCCTAGGGACAGGGCGGGGGAGCAGTACTTC. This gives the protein CASSPRDRAGEQYF. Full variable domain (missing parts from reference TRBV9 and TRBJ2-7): DSGVTQTPKHLITATGQRVTLRCSPRSGDLSVYWYQQSLDQGLQFLIQYYNGEERAKGNILERFSAQQFPDLHSELNLSSLELGDSALYFCASSPRDRAGEQYFGPGTRLTVT.

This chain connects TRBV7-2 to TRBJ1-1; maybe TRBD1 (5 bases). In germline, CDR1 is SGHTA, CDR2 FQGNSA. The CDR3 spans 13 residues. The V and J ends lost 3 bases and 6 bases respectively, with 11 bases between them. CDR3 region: CASSLRWGAEAFF. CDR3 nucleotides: TGTGCCAGCAGCTTGCGATGGGGGGCTGAAGCTTTCTTT. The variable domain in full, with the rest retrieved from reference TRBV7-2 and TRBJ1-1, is GAGVSQSPSNKVTEKGKDVELRCDPISGHTALYWYRQSLGQGLEFLIYFQGNSAPDKSGLPSDRFSAERTGGSVSTLTIQRTQQEDSAVYLCASSLRWGAEAFFGQGTRLTVV.

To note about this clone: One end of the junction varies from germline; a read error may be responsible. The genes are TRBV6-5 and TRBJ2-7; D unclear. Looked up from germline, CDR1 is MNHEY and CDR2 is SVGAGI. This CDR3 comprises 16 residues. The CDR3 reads CASSHSKVRTYYEQYF. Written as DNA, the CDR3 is TGTGCCAGCAGTCACTCGAAAGTGAGAACCTACTACGAGCAGTACTTC.

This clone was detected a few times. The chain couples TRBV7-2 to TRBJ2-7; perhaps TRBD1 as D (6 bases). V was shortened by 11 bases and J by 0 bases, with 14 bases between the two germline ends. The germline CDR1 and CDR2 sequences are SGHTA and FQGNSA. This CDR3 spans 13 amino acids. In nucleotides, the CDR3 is TGTGCCGGGGGCGACATCAGCTCCTACGAGCAGTACTTC. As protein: CAGGDISSYEQYF. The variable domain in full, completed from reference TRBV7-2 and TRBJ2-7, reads GAGVSQSPSNKVTEKGKDVELRCDPISGHTALYWYRQSLGQGLEFLIYFQGNSAPDKSGLPSDRFSAERTGGSVSTLTIQRTQQEDSAVYLCAGGDISSYEQYFGPGTRLTVT.

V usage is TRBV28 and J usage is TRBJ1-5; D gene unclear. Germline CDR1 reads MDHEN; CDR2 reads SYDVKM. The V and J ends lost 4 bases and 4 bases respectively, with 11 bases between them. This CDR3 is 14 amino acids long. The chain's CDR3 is CASSSSGRNQPQHF. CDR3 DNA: TGTGCCAGCAGTTCCTCGGGTCGGAATCAGCCCCAGCATTTT.